This is a list of T cell receptor beta chains from one sample in a study of PD-L1 blockade in urothelial cancer. Clones were read by immunoSEQ multiplex PCR, and TCRdb kept only the in-frame ones, dropping some. The table has 130,000 or so clones, around 85% seen once; the top ten hold 3% to 4%. The input for sequencing was PBMCs, taken around atezolizumab (anti-PD-L1) treatment. The receptors shown here come from a man aged 50-60 years with urothelial cancer. Each CDR3 is given with its conserved first and last residue. The order of the fields is D gene, J gene, V gene, clone size, CDR3 protein, CDR3 DNA. D genes are given only for firm matches. The size field is filled for only some rows; it gives once, few, many or a size class.

D: TRBD1
J: TRBJ2-2
V: TRBV5-4
size: .
CDR3: CASSLDRGPGELFF
DNA: TGTGCCAGCAGCTTGGACAGGGGGCCCGGGGAGCTGTTTTTT

D: .
J: TRBJ2-4
V: TRBV21-1
size: .
CDR3: CASTSKGQGRGIQYF
DNA: TGTGCCAGCACTAGTAAGGGGCAGGGTAGGGGCATTCAGTACTTC

D: .
J: TRBJ1-2
V: TRBV5-6
size: .
CDR3: CASQSGGFNYGYTF
DNA: TGTGCCAGCCAGTCTGGAGGCTTTAACTATGGCTACACCTTC

D: TRBD2
J: TRBJ2-2
V: TRBV7-2
size: .
CDR3: CASSSPGLAGGTGELFF
DNA: TGTGCCAGCAGCTCGCCGGGACTAGCGGGGGGAACCGGGGAGCTGTTTTTT

D: .
J: TRBJ2-1
V: TRBV27
size: .
CDR3: CASSLLRTGIYNEQFF
DNA: TGTGCCAGCAGTTTACTGAGGACTGGAATCTACAATGAGCAGTTCTTC

D: .
J: TRBJ2-3
V: TRBV2
size: .
CDR3: CASSPLYAQYF
DNA: TGTGCCAGCAGTCCCCTGTATGCGCAGTATTTT

D: TRBD1
J: TRBJ2-7
V: TRBV27
size: few
CDR3: CASSLRTGDEQYF
DNA: TGTGCCAGCAGTTTACGGACAGGGGACGAGCAGTACTTC

D: TRBD1
J: TRBJ1-2
V: TRBV29-1
size: many
CDR3: CSVEDLAGTGSGYTF
DNA: TGCAGCGTTGAAGATCTGGCCGGGACAGGGTCGGGCTACACCTTC

D: TRBD1
J: TRBJ2-5
V: TRBV27
size: .
CDR3: CASSQAGTGTQETQYF
DNA: TGTGCCAGCAGTCAAGCCGGGACAGGGACCCAAGAGACCCAGTACTTC

D: TRBD1
J: TRBJ1-6
V: TRBV4-2
size: .
CDR3: CASSHVRTGDSPLHF
DNA: TGTGCCAGCAGCCACGTAAGGACAGGGGATTCACCCCTCCACTTT

D: TRBD1
J: TRBJ2-7
V: TRBV10-3
size: .
CDR3: CAISEEGQGADEQYF
DNA: TGTGCCATCAGTGAAGAGGGACAGGGGGCGGACGAGCAGTACTTC

D: .
J: TRBJ1-5
V: TRBV4-1
size: .
CDR3: CASSQGGGQPQHF
DNA: TGCGCCAGCAGCCAGGGGGGGGGTCAGCCCCAGCATTTT

D: TRBD2
J: TRBJ2-1
V: TRBV13
size: .
CDR3: CASSLVASGSLGNEQFF
DNA: TGTGCCAGCAGCTTAGTGGCTAGCGGGAGTCTAGGCAATGAGCAGTTCTTC

D: TRBD2
J: TRBJ2-1
V: TRBV7-3
size: .
CDR3: CASSPPTSGPTYNEQFF
DNA: TGTGCCAGCAGCCCCCCGACTAGCGGGCCAACCTACAATGAGCAGTTCTTC

D: .
J: TRBJ1-4
V: TRBV7-6
size: .
CDR3: CASSLEAEVKLFF
DNA: TGTGCCAGCAGCTTAGAGGCAGAGGTTAAACTGTTTTTT

D: .
J: TRBJ1-3
V: TRBV18
size: .
CDR3: CASSPYSGSSGNTIYF
DNA: TGTGCCAGCTCACCATATTCGGGGAGCTCTGGAAACACCATATATTTT

D: .
J: TRBJ1-6
V: TRBV20-1
size: .
CDR3: CSARVVSPLHF
DNA: TGCAGTGCTAGAGTCGTTTCACCCCTCCACTTT

D: TRBD2
J: TRBJ2-3
V: TRBV4-1
size: .
CDR3: CASSPVRTSGSHQSDTQYF
DNA: TGCGCCAGCAGCCCCGTTCGGACTAGCGGGAGTCATCAGTCAGATACGCAGTATTTT

D: .
J: TRBJ1-2
V: TRBV7-2
size: .
CDR3: CASSGVGGIYGYTF
DNA: TGTGCCAGCAGCGGGGTGGGGGGGATATATGGCTACACCTTC

D: .
J: TRBJ2-3
V: TRBV19
size: .
CDR3: CASSIDRADTQYF
DNA: TGTGCCAGTAGTATAGATCGGGCAGATACGCAGTATTTT

D: .
J: TRBJ2-1
V: TRBV6-5
size: once
CDR3: CASSYSGRAGEQFF
DNA: TGTGCCAGCAGTTACTCGGGGCGGGCGGGGGAGCAGTTCTTC

D: .
J: TRBJ2-6
V: TRBV18
size: .
CDR3: CASSPGLSGANVLTF
DNA: TGTGCCAGCTCACCGGGCCTCTCTGGGGCCAACGTCCTGACTTTC

D: TRBD2
J: TRBJ2-1
V: TRBV9
size: .
CDR3: CASSVDREGFYEQFF
DNA: TGTGCCAGCAGCGTAGATCGGGAGGGCTTTTATGAGCAGTTCTTC

D: .
J: TRBJ2-7
V: TRBV5-5
size: .
CDR3: CASSSHTGSYEQYF
DNA: TGTGCCAGCAGCTCCCACACAGGGTCCTACGAGCAGTACTTC

D: .
J: TRBJ1-3
V: TRBV30
size: .
CDR3: CAWSVRSSGNTIYF
DNA: TGTGCCTGGAGTGTCCGGAGCTCTGGAAACACCATATATTTT

D: TRBD1
J: TRBJ1-2
V: TRBV7-8
size: once
CDR3: CASSLFDRGGYGYTF
DNA: TGTGCCAGCAGCTTATTCGACAGGGGTGGCTATGGCTACACCTTC

D: TRBD1
J: TRBJ2-5
V: TRBV2
size: .
CDR3: CATTDRDRFGEQETQYF
DNA: TGTGCCACTACGGACCGGGACAGGTTTGGGGAGCAAGAGACCCAGTACTTC

D: .
J: TRBJ2-3
V: TRBV7-2
size: .
CDR3: CASSLVRGSTDTQYF
DNA: TGTGCCAGCAGCTTAGTCAGGGGAAGCACAGATACGCAGTATTTT

D: TRBD2
J: TRBJ2-5
V: TRBV7-9
size: .
CDR3: CASSFSSGQETQYF
DNA: TGTGCCAGCAGCTTTTCTAGCGGCCAAGAGACCCAGTACTTC

D: .
J: TRBJ2-3
V: TRBV5-4
size: .
CDR3: CASSHFGTDTQYF
DNA: TGTGCCAGCAGCCACTTTGGCACAGATACGCAGTATTTT

D: .
J: TRBJ1-2
V: TRBV28
size: .
CDR3: CASSLAASGGGYTF
DNA: TGTGCCAGCAGTTTGGCAGCCTCGGGGGGTGGCTACACCTTC

D: .
J: TRBJ1-2
V: TRBV13
size: .
CDR3: CASSLWLRGHGYTF
DNA: TGTGCCAGCAGCTTATGGTTGCGGGGCCATGGCTACACCTTC

D: .
J: TRBJ2-5
V: TRBV7-2
size: .
CDR3: CASSLVMSQETQYF
DNA: TGTGCCAGCAGCTTAGTTATGAGTCAAGAGACCCAGTACTTC

D: .
J: TRBJ2-1
V: TRBV7-6
size: .
CDR3: CASSPDGGTYNEQFF
DNA: TGTGCCAGCAGCCCAGACGGGGGAACATACAATGAGCAGTTCTTC

D: .
J: TRBJ2-2
V: TRBV25-1
size: .
CDR3: CAFLGWRLNTGELFF
DNA: TGTGCCTTCCTCGGATGGCGACTGAACACCGGGGAGCTGTTTTTT

D: .
J: TRBJ1-2
V: TRBV28
size: few
CDR3: CASSFGVRPGYTF
DNA: TGTGCCAGCAGTTTCGGCGTCAGGCCGGGCTACACCTTC

D: .
J: TRBJ2-3
V: TRBV6-1
size: .
CDR3: CASSDWSSGTDTQYF
DNA: TGTGCCAGCAGTGATTGGAGTAGCGGCACAGATACGCAGTATTTT

D: .
J: TRBJ2-7
V: TRBV6-5
size: .
CDR3: CASSDFAGRLEQYF
DNA: TGTGCCAGCAGTGACTTTGCGGGAAGACTCGAGCAGTACTTC

D: .
J: TRBJ1-1
V: TRBV14
size: .
CDR3: CASSQGRRWTEAFF
DNA: TGTGCCAGCAGCCAAGGTCGGAGGTGGACTGAAGCTTTCTTT

D: TRBD1
J: TRBJ1-6
V: TRBV7-9
size: .
CDR3: CASSDQGEALHF
DNA: TGTGCCAGCAGCGACCAGGGGGAAGCCCTCCACTTT

D: TRBD2
J: TRBJ2-7
V: TRBV7-2
size: once
CDR3: CASSSSSGAYEQYF
DNA: TGTGCCAGCAGCTCATCTAGCGGGGCCTACGAGCAGTACTTC

D: .
J: TRBJ1-3
V: TRBV19
size: .
CDR3: CASSIPGSSDSGNTIYF
DNA: TGTGCCAGTAGTATCCCGGGTTCGTCGGACTCTGGAAACACCATATATTTT

D: TRBD1
J: TRBJ2-5
V: TRBV28
size: .
CDR3: CASSSAGTGEETQYF
DNA: TGTGCCAGCAGCTCCGCCGGGACAGGGGAAGAGACCCAGTACTTC

D: .
J: TRBJ2-3
V: TRBV7-2
size: few
CDR3: CASSLGPPHYVTDTQYF
DNA: TGTGCCAGCAGCTTAGGGCCCCCCCACTACGTCACAGATACGCAGTATTTT

D: .
J: TRBJ2-2
V: TRBV7-2
size: .
CDR3: CASSLAFRRTGELFF
DNA: TGTGCCAGCAGCTTAGCCTTTAGGCGGACCGGGGAGCTGTTTTTT

D: TRBD1
J: TRBJ2-7
V: TRBV11-2
size: .
CDR3: CASSRLPGQGDYEQYF
DNA: TGTGCCAGCAGCCGACTTCCGGGACAGGGAGACTACGAGCAGTACTTC

D: .
J: TRBJ2-2
V: TRBV7-8
size: .
CDR3: CASSSQGYGELFF
DNA: TGTGCCAGCAGCTCCCAGGGGTACGGGGAGCTGTTTTTT

D: TRBD1
J: TRBJ2-3
V: TRBV28
size: .
CDR3: CASSSPGGGTDTQYF
DNA: TGTGCCAGCAGTTCACCAGGGGGTGGCACAGATACGCAGTATTTT

D: .
J: TRBJ1-5
V: TRBV6-5
size: once
CDR3: CASSDTFGGPQHF
DNA: TGTGCCAGCAGCGACACGTTCGGGGGGCCCCAGCATTTT

D: .
J: TRBJ2-3
V: TRBV5-6
size: .
CDR3: CASSSLDTQYF
DNA: TGTGCCAGCAGCTCCTTAGATACGCAGTATTTT

D: TRBD1
J: TRBJ2-3
V: TRBV28
size: .
CDR3: CASSQPGGSSTDTQYF
DNA: TGTGCCAGCAGCCAACCAGGGGGATCTAGCACAGATACGCAGTATTTT

D: .
J: TRBJ1-5
V: TRBV23-1
size: .
CDR3: CASSYQTGALNQPQHF
DNA: TGCGCCAGCAGTTACCAGACAGGCGCCCTCAATCAGCCCCAGCATTTT

D: .
J: TRBJ2-1
V: TRBV6-4
size: many
CDR3: CASSDRDYNEQFF
DNA: TGTGCCAGCAGTGACCGGGACTACAATGAGCAGTTCTTC

D: .
J: TRBJ1-1
V: TRBV28
size: .
CDR3: CASSLTTFMNTEAFF
DNA: TGTGCCAGCAGTTTAACAACGTTCATGAACACTGAAGCTTTCTTT

D: .
J: TRBJ2-5
V: TRBV7-8
size: .
CDR3: CASSFSQGETQYF
DNA: TGTGCCAGCAGCTTTTCACAGGGTGAGACCCAGTACTTC

D: TRBD1
J: TRBJ1-1
V: TRBV6-5
size: .
CDR3: CASSYYGQGVPEAFF
DNA: TGTGCCAGCAGTTACTACGGACAGGGGGTTCCTGAAGCTTTCTTT

D: TRBD2
J: TRBJ2-3
V: TRBV6-5
size: once
CDR3: CASSYSASGYTDTQYF
DNA: TGTGCCAGCAGTTACTCGGCTAGCGGGTACACAGATACGCAGTATTTT